Each of the 5 T cell receptor beta chains below was sequenced from the same sample in a study of T-cell memory formation after mild COVID-19. From the 5' RACE reads, TCRdb called clonotypes with MiXCR, one entry per CDR3 protein. This table holds around 130,000 distinct CDR3 sequences, about 5.9% found once. The sequenced sample was PBMCs or a T cell subset sorted from them (not recorded which). These receptors originate from an adult woman who had mild COVID-19 (a few samples of this study predate the infection). Cell type and time point are not known.

The sample holds a few counts of this clonotype. The V call is TRBV20-1, the J call TRBJ2-5, with 7 bases that match TRBD2. There are 12 residues in the CDR3. J lost 2 bases, V lost 6 bases, and 3 bases had no gene match. Germline V CDR1 and CDR2: DFQATT, SNEGSKA (reference sequence). The CDR3 nucleotides are TGCAGTGCAATACTAGCGCAAGAGACCCAGTACTTC. This sequence encodes CSAILAQETQYF.

The rearrangement joins TRBV10-3 to TRBJ2-3; 8 nucleotides match TRBD2. Germline lookup yields CDR1 ENHRY and CDR2 SYGVKD. CDR3 size: 14 residues. Trimming took 8 bases from V and 4 from J; bases not matched to a gene: 8. This chain's CDR3 is CAIREGSRADTQYF. The CDR3, as DNA: TGTGCCATCCGGGAGGGGAGTCGGGCAGATACGCAGTATTTT.

The sample holds many counts of this clonotype. The gene calls are TRBV7-2 and TRBJ2-1, with 8 bases aligning to TRBD1. Germline assignment: CDR1 SGHTA and CDR2 FQGNSA. The CDR3 has 13 amino acids. With V trimmed by 4 bases and J by 6 bases, 2 bases remained unmatched. CDR3 loop: CASSSGTGNEQFF. The CDR3, as DNA: TGTGCCAGCAGCTCAGGGACAGGCAATGAGCAGTTCTTC.

This clonotype was counted a few times. The rearrangement joins TRBV19 to TRBJ1-2; no clear D gene. From germline, CDR1 is LNHDA and CDR2 SQIVND (reference sequence). V shed 3 bases and J shed 4 bases, with 12 bases lying between them. CDR3 length equals 14 residues. CDR3 DNA: TGTGCCAGTAGTATTTCGGGGATAGCCTATGGCTACACCTTC. Translation: CASSISGIAYGYTF. The full variable domain, completed using reference TRBV19 and TRBJ1-2, is DGGITQSPKYLFRKEGQNVTLSCEQNLNHDAMYWYRQDPGQGLRLIYYSQIVNDFQKGDIAEGYSVSREKKESFPLTVTSAQKNPTAFYLCASSISGIAYGYTFGSGTRLTVV.

The chain has TRBV5-1 and TRBJ2-2; 10 nucleotides align to TRBD1. CDR1 and CDR2 from the germline V gene are SGHRS and YFSETQ. The CDR3 sequence is 14 residues long. V trimming: 4 bases; J trimming: 6 bases; junction bases outside the gene matches: 3. The CDR3 sequence is CASSPGTGAGELFF. In nucleotides, the CDR3 is TGCGCCAGCAGCCCAGGGACAGGGGCCGGGGAGCTGTTTTTT.